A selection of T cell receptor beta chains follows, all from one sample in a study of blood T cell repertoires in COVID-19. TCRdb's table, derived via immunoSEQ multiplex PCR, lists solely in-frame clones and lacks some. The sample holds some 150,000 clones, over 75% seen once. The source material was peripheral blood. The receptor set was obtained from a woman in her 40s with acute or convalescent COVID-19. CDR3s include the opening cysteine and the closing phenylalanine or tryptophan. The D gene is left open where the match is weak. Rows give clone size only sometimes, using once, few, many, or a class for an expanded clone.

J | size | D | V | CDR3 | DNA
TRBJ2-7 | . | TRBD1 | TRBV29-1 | CSVDLGQGIEQYF | TGCAGCGTTGATTTGGGACAGGGCATCGAGCAGTACTTC
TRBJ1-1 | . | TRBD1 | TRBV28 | CASSFLDRGSEAFF | TGTGCCAGCAGTTTCCTGGACAGGGGATCTGAAGCTTTCTTT
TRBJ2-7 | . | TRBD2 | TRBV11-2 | CASSWLAGAYEQYF | TGTGCCAGCAGTTGGCTAGCGGGAGCCTACGAGCAGTACTTC
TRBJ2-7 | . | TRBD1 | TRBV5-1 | CASSLALDRAPYEQYF | TGCGCCAGCAGCTTGGCCCTAGACAGGGCTCCCTACGAGCAGTACTTC
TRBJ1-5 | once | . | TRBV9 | CASGKGGNQPQHF | TGTGCCAGCGGCAAAGGGGGCAATCAGCCCCAGCATTTT
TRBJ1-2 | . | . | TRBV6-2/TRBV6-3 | CASSYSVGLGYTF | TGTGCCAGCAGTTACTCTGTGGGGCTGGGCTACACCTTC
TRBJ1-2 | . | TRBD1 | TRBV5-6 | CASSRDRIYGYTF | TGTGCCAGCAGTCGGGACAGGATCTATGGCTACACCTTC
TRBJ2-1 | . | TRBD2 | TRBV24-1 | CATSESDSSGVNEQFF | TGTGCCACCAGTGAGAGTGACTCTAGCGGGGTCAATGAGCAGTTCTTC
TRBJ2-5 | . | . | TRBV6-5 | CASSYSFRQETQYF | TGTGCCAGCAGTTACTCTTTCAGGCAAGAGACCCAGTACTTC
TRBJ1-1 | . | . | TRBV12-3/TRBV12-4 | CASSWGDTEAFF | TGTGCCAGCAGTTGGGGGGACACTGAAGCTTTCTTT
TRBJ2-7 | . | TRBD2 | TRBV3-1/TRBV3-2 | CASSQDVGSGSGEQYF | TGTGCCAGCAGCCAAGATGTGGGTAGCGGGAGTGGTGAGCAGTACTTC
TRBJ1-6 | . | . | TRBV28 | CASSFFGQRLSPLHF | TGTGCCAGCAGTTTCTTCGGACAGCGTCTTTCACCCCTCCACTTT
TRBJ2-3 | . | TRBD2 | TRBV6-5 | CASSYSQRESSDTQYF | TGTGCCAGCAGTTACTCTCAGCGGGAGTCTTCAGATACGCAGTATTTT
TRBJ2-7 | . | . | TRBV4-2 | CASSQVRDNYEQYF | TGTGCCAGCAGCCAAGTCCGGGACAACTACGAGCAGTACTTC
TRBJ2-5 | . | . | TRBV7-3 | CASSIYSQETQYF | TGTGCCAGCAGCATATATTCCCAAGAGACCCAGTACTTC
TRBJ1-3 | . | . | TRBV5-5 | CASSLPRNTIYF | TGTGCCAGCAGCTTGCCCAGAAACACCATATATTTT
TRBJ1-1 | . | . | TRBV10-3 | CAISVGGSNTEAFF | TGTGCCATCAGTGTCGGGGGGTCGAACACTGAAGCTTTCTTT
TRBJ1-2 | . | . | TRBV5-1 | CASSFAGRYGYTF | TGCGCCAGCAGCTTCGCAGGGAGGTATGGCTACACCTTC
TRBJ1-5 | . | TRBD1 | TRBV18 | CASSWGQGVDQPQHF | TGTGCCAGCTCCTGGGGACAGGGGGTCGATCAGCCCCAGCATTTT
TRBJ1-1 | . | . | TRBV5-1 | CASSFNINMNTEAFF | TGCGCCAGCAGCTTTAACATCAACATGAACACTGAAGCTTTCTTT
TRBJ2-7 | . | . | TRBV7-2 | CASSPRIGVGYEQYF | TGTGCCAGCAGCCCCCGCATAGGGGTAGGCTACGAGCAGTACTTC
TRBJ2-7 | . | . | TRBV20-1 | CSASGQDYEQYF | TGCAGTGCTAGTGGTCAGGACTACGAGCAGTACTTC
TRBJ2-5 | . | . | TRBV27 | CASSFTSFGETQYF | TGTGCCAGCAGTTTTACTAGTTTCGGAGAGACCCAGTACTTC
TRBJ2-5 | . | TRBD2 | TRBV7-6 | CASSLVAGGTETQYF | TGTGCCAGCAGCTTAGTAGCGGGTGGTACGGAGACCCAGTACTTC
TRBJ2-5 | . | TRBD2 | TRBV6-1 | CASSELRTAGLAGVFETQYF | TGTGCCAGCAGTGAATTAAGGACAGCAGGACTAGCGGGAGTATTCGAGACCCAGTACTTC
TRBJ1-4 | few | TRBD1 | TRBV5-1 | CASTRTGPPEKLFF | TGCGCCAGCACCCGGACAGGGCCCCCTGAAAAACTGTTTTTT
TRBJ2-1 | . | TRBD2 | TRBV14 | CASSQYTSGPYNEQFF | TGTGCCAGCAGCCAATATACTAGCGGCCCCTACAATGAGCAGTTCTTC
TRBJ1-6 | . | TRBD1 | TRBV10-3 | CAISDPDRGHSPLHF | TGTGCCATCAGTGACCCTGACAGGGGGCATTCACCCCTCCACTTT
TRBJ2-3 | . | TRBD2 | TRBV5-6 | CASAWREGTDTQYF | TGTGCCAGCGCTTGGCGGGAGGGCACAGATACGCAGTATTTT
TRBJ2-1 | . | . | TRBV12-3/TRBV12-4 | CASCGGLGEQFF | TGTGCCAGCTGCGGAGGGCTTGGTGAGCAGTTCTTC
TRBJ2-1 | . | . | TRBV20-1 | CSGQGYNEQFF | TGCAGTGGGCAGGGTTACAATGAGCAGTTCTTC
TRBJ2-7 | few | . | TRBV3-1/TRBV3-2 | CASSQDRDSYEQYF | TGTGCCAGCAGCCAAGATCGGGATTCCTACGAGCAGTACTTC
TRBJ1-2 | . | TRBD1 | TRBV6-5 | CASSFTRTGVRGGYTF | TGTGCCAGCAGTTTCACGCGGACAGGCGTGAGGGGTGGCTACACCTTC
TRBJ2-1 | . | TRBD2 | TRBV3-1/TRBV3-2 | CASTRGRGGPSEQFF | TGTGCCAGCACCCGGGGGCGGGGGGGCCCGAGTGAGCAGTTCTTC
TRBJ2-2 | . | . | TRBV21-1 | CASSNRGSGELFF | TGTGCCAGCAGCAATAGAGGATCCGGGGAGCTGTTTTTT
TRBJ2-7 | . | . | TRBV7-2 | CASRRGRTGEFYEQYF | TGTGCCAGCAGAAGAGGACGTACGGGAGAGTTTTACGAGCAGTACTTC
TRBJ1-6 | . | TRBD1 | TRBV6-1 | CASSEASGTGISPLHF | TGTGCCAGCAGTGAAGCGTCCGGGACAGGGATTTCACCCCTCCACTTT
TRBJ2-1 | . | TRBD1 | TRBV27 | CASTTFIRGSDRGYNEQFF | TGTGCCAGCACTACCTTCATTCGTGGATCAGACAGGGGGTACAATGAGCAGTTCTTC
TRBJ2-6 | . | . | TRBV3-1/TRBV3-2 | CASSQDIASGANVLTF | TGTGCCAGCAGCCAAGACATCGCGTCTGGGGCCAACGTCCTGACTTTC
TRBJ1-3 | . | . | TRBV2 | CASSVSGSGNTIYF | TGTGCCAGCAGTGTTTCGGGCTCTGGAAACACCATATATTTT
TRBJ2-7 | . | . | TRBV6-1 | CASSERAEGSYEQYF | TGTGCCAGCAGTGAGAGGGCAGAGGGTTCCTACGAGCAGTACTTC
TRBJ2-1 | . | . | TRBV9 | CASSALQGKNEQFF | TGTGCCAGCAGCGCCTTACAGGGTAAGAATGAGCAGTTCTTC
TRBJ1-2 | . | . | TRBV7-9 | CASSLEETAHGYTF | TGTGCCAGCAGCTTAGAGGAGACAGCCCATGGCTACACCTTC
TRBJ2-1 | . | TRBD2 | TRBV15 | CATNRGGNEQFF | TGTGCCACAAACCGGGGGGGCAATGAGCAGTTCTTC
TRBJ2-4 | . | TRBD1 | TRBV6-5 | CASEEDRPIKNIQYF | TGTGCCAGCGAAGAGGACAGGCCGATCAAAAACATTCAGTACTTC
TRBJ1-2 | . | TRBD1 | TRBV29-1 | CSVPIAPGQYYGYTF | TGCAGCGTCCCCATTGCCCCGGGACAGTACTATGGCTACACCTTC
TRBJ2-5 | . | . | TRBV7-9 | CASSLERVDSRSAQYF | TGTGCCAGCAGCTTAGAACGGGTTGATAGTCGCTCGGCCCAGTACTTC
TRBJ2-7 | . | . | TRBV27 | CASRSEFTYEQYF | TGTGCCAGCAGGTCTGAGTTCACCTACGAGCAGTACTTC
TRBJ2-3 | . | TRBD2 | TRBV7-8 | CASSPTGLAGDYYTDTQYF | TGTGCCAGCAGCCCCACGGGACTAGCGGGAGACTATTACACAGATACGCAGTATTTT